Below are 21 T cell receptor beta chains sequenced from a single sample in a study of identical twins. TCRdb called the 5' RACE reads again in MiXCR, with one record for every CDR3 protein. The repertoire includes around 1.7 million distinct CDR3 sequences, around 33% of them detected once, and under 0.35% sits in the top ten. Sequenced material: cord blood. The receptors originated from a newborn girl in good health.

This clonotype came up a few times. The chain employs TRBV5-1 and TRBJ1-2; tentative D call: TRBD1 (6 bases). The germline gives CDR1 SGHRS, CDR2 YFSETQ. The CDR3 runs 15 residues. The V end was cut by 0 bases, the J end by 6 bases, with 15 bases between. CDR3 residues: CASSLEGARGDGYTF. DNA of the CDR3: TGCGCCAGCAGCTTGGAAGGTGCCAGGGGAGATGGCTACACCTTC.

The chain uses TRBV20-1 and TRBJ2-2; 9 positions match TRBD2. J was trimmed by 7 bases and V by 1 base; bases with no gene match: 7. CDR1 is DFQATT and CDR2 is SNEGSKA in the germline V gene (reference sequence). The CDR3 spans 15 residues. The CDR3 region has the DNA TGCAGTGCTAGAGCCCTCGGCGGGGGGGTCGGGGAGCTGTTTTTT. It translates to CSARALGGGVGELFF.

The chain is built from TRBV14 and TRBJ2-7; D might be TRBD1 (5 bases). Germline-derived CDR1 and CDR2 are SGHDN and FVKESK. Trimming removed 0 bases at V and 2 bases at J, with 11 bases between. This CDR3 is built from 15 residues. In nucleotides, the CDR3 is TGTGCCAGCAGCCAAGATCTCGTCAGGGCCTACGAGCAGTACTTC. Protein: CASSQDLVRAYEQYF.

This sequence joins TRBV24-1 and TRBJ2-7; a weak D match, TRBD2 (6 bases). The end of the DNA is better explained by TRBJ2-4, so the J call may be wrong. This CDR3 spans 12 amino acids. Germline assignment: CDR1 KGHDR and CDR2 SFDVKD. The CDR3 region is CATSDWRDIQYF. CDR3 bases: TGTGCCACCAGTGATTGGAGGGACATTCAGTACTTC.

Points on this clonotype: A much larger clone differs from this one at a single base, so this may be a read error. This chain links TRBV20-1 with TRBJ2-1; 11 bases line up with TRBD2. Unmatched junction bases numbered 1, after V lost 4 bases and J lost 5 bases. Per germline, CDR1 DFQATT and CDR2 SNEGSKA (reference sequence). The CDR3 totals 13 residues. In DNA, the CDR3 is TGCAGTGCTACTAGCGGGGGGAACAATGAGCAGTTCTTC. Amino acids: CSATSGGNNEQFF.

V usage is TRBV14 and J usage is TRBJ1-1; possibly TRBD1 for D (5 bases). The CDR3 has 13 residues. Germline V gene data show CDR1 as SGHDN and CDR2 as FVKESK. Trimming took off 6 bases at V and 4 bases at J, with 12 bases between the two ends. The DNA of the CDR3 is TGTGCCAGCAGTGATGCAGGGACCACTGAAGCTTTCTTT. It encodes CASSDAGTTEAFF.

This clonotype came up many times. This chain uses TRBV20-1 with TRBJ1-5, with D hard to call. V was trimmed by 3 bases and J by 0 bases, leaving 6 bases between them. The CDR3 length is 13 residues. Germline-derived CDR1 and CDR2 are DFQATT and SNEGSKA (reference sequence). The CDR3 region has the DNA TGCAGTGCTAGGGGTTATAGCAATCAGCCCCAGCATTTT. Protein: CSARGYSNQPQHF.

This CDR3 reads CASSVGLDSPLHF. The CDR3 coding sequence is TGTGCCAGCAGTGTAGGGTTGGATTCACCCCTCCACTTT. This chain links TRBV25-1 with TRBJ1-6; D ambiguous. The CDR3 length is 13 residues. Trimming shortened V by 4 bases and J by 8 bases, and 9 bases separated the two germline ends. The germline gives CDR1 MGHDK, CDR2 SYGVNS.

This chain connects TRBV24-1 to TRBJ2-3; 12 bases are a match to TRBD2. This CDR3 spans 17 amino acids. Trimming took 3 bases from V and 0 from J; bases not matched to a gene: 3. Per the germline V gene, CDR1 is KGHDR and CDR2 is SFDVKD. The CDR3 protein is CATSDRTSGESTDTQYF. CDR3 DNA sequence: TGTGCCACCAGTGATCGGACTAGCGGGGAGAGCACAGATACGCAGTATTTT.

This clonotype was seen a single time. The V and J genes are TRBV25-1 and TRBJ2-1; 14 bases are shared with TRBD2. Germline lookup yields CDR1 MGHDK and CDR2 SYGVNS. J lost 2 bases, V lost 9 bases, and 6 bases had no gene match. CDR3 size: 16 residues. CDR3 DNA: TGTGCCAGTCAGGGACTAGCGGGAGACCCCTACAATGAGCAGTTCTTC. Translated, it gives CASQGLAGDPYNEQFF.

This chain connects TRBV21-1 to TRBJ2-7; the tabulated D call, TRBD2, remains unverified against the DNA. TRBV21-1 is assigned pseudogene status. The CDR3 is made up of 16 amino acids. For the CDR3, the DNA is TGTGCCAGCAGCAAAATTCTCACGACTAGCGGCTACGAGCAGTACTTC. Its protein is CASSKILTTSGYEQYF.

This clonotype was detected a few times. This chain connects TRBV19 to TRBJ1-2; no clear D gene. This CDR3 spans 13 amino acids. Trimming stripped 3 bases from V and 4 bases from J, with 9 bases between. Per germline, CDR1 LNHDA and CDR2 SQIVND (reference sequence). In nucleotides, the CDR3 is TGTGCCAGTAGTATGGCAGGAAGCTATGGCTACACCTTC. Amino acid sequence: CASSMAGSYGYTF. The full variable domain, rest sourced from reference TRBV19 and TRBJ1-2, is DGGITQSPKYLFRKEGQNVTLSCEQNLNHDAMYWYRQDPGQGLRLIYYSQIVNDFQKGDIAEGYSVSREKKESFPLTVTSAQKNPTAFYLCASSMAGSYGYTFGSGTRLTVV.

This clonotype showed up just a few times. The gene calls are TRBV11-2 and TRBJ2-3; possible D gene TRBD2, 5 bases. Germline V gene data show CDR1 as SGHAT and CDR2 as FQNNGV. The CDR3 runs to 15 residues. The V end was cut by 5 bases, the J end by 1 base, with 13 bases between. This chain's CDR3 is CASSEVTGGTDTQYF. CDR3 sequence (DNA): TGTGCCAGCAGCGAGGTCACCGGGGGCACAGATACGCAGTATTTT.

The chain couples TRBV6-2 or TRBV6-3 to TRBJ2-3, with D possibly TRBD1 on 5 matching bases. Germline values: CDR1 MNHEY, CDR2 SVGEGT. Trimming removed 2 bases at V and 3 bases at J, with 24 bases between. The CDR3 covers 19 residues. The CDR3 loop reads CASSYPTGPRSLATDTQYF. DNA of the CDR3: TGTGCCAGCAGTTACCCTACAGGTCCGCGTTCTCTGGCAACAGATACGCAGTATTTT.

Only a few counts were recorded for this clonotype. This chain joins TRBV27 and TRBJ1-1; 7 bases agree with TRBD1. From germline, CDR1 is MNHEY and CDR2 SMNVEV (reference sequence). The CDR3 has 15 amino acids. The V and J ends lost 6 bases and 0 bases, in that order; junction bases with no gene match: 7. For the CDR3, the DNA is TGTGCCAGCAGGCCCTCGACAGGGCTGAACACTGAAGCTTTCTTT. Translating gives CASRPSTGLNTEAFF.

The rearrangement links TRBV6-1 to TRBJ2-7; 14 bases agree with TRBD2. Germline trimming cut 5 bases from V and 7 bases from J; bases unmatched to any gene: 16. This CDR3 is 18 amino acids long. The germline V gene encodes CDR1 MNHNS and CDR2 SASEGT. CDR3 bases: TGTGCCAGCAGTCCCACCGGGACTAGCGGGAGAAGCGTAACTGAGCAGTACTTC. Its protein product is CASSPTGTSGRSVTEQYF.

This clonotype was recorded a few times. DNA for the CDR3: TGCAGTGCTAGAGATTCGGCGGGACTAGCGGGATACAATGAGCAGTTCTTC. It encodes CSARDSAGLAGYNEQFF. The chain recombines TRBV20-1 with TRBJ2-1, with 13 bases identical to TRBD2. The V gene's germline CDR1 is DFQATT and CDR2 SNEGSKA (reference sequence). The trim removed 0 bases at V and 4 bases at J, leaving 6 bases unmatched. The CDR3 extends over 17 amino acids.

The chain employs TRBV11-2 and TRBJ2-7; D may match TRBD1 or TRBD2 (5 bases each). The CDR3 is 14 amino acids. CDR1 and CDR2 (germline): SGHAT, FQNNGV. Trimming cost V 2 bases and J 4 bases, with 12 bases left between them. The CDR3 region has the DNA TGTGCCAGCAGCTTAAAATTGGGGGAGTACGAGCAGTACTTC. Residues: CASSLKLGEYEQYF.

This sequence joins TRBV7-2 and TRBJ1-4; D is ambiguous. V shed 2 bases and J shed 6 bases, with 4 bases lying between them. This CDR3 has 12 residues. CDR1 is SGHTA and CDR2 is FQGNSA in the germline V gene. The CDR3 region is CASSLSYEKLFF. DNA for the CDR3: TGTGCCAGCAGCTTATCCTATGAAAAACTGTTTTTT.

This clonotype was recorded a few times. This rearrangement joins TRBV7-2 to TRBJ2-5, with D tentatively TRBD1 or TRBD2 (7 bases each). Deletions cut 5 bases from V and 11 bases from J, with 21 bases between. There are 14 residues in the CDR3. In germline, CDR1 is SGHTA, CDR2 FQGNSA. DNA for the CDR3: TGTGCCAGCAGCCCACGACAGGGTCGGCGGGAGCAGTACTTC. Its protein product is CASSPRQGRREQYF.

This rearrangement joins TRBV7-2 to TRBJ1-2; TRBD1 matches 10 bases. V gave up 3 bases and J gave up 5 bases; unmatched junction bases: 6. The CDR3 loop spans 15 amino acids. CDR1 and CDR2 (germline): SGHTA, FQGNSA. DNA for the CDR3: TGTGCCAGCAGCTTGGGAGACAGGGGGCTTTATGGCTACACCTTC. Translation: CASSLGDRGLYGYTF.